This T cell receptor beta chain appears in the sequencing data of a study of blood T cell repertoires in COVID-19. Study as a whole: The United States, Italy and Spain provided the acute and convalescent COVID-19 samples. Sources were T cells, B-cell-depleted T cells, or PBMCs; the material itself was cDNA or gDNA.

The CDR3 extends over 15 amino acids. Germline trimming cut 1 base from V and 2 bases from J; bases unmatched to any gene: 2. CDR1 is KGHSH and CDR2 is LQKENI in the germline V gene. Patients at the Seattle site were enrolled during active infection and followed longitudinally. Original data processing: Counts of nucleated cells, estimated from reference gene primer amplification, were obtained. TCRdb keeps only in-frame clones here, not all; method: immunoSEQ multiplex PCR. V and J calls and clone size come straight from that table; D and trimming were deduced from the DNA. The sample contains a few hundred thousand clones, about 87% of which appear only once.

The chain joins TRBV18 to TRBJ1-3; 7 nucleotides agree with TRBD1. The TCR comes from a woman aged 70-85 years with COVID-19, enrolled during active disease. What was sequenced was peripheral blood. The CDR3 is CASSPLGGTGNTIYF. CDR3 sequence (DNA): TGTGCCAGCTCACCACTAGGGGGCACTGGAAACACCATATATTTT.